These 5 T cell receptor beta chains share one sample of origin, sequenced in a study of T cell responses to AZD1222 COVID-19 vaccine. Sequenced by immunoSEQ multiplex PCR; TCRdb stores in-frame clones only, minus some. The data show some 120,000 clones, with roughly 84% seen just once and roughly a quarter held by the top ten. Sequences were derived from peripheral blood, sampled 28 days after the second AZD1222 dose. The receptors were gathered from an adult who received the AZD1222 COVID-19 vaccine.

V is TRBV7-3 and J is TRBJ1-1; 11 nucleotides align to TRBD1. Germline V gene data show CDR1 as SGHTA and CDR2 as FQGTGA. J lost 1 base, V lost 5 bases, and 3 bases had no gene match. This CDR3 is built from 15 residues. The DNA for the CDR3 is TGTGCCAGCAGCCCAGGGACAGGGGGGAACACTGAAGCTTTCTTT. Amino acids: CASSPGTGGNTEAFF.

The V and J genes are TRBV3-1 (or the pseudogene TRBV3-2) and TRBJ2-7; no definite D call. The CDR3 has 15 residues. Germline CDR1 and CDR2: LGHDT and YNNKEL (reference sequence). Trimming removed 4 bases from V and 2 bases from J, with 15 bases in between. CDR3 in DNA: TGTGCCAGCAGCCCCGCGTGGGCTGGAACCTACGAGCAGTACTTC. Its translation is CASSPAWAGTYEQYF.

This chain connects TRBV11-2 to TRBJ1-2; tentative D call: TRBD1 (6 bases). The CDR3 covers 14 residues. The ends were cut back, 1 base at V and 5 bases at J, with 11 bases in the middle. The germline CDR1 and CDR2 sequences are SGHAT and FQNNGV. This chain's CDR3 is CASSLVDRTYGYTF. CDR3 nucleotide sequence: TGTGCCAGCAGCTTAGTGGACAGAACTTATGGCTACACCTTC.

The J gene is TRBJ1-1, the V gene TRBV4-3, with unresolved D. The V and J ends lost 0 bases and 7 bases respectively, with 12 bases between them. The CDR3 extends over 14 amino acids. Germline V gives CDR1 LGHNA, CDR2 YSLEER. DNA of the CDR3: TGCGCCAGCAGCCAAGACAGGACTTGGGTTGAAGCTTTCTTT. It specifies CASSQDRTWVEAFF.

This clone appeared a single time. The J gene is TRBJ1-5, the V gene TRBV5-6; D is possibly TRBD1 (5 bases). The V and J ends lost 4 bases and 0 bases respectively, with 20 bases between them. CDR1 and CDR2 (germline): SGHDT, YYEEEE. The CDR3 has 18 residues. The CDR3 DNA is TGTGCCAGCAGCCGATTTGAGGGTCGGGGCTATAGCAATCAGCCCCAGCATTTT. This gives the protein CASSRFEGRGYSNQPQHF.